This T cell receptor (delta chain) appears in the sequencing data of a study of gamma-delta chains in newborns, infants, children (dated by TCRdb to between 2017 and 2020). With regard to the full study: According to the study title, microbial exposure causes polyclonal expansion of innate gammadelta T cells right after birth. How innate gammadelta T cell populations in human newborns were shaped by microbial exposure immediately after birth was investigated in the study.

Sequencing instrument: Illumina MiSeq. TCRdb called clones from the public reads with CATT, and repeated DNA sequences were later combined into one row. This sample lists around 910 delta-chain clones; roughly 1.7% were detected once. Jointly, the top ten make up roughly 30% of the sample. This clone was counted between two and nine times. Its antigen is not yet known. TCRdb's entry gives the protein of a much larger clone, which mismatches this DNA's translation at residue 14, likely from a read error; the protein reported here is translated from the DNA. Sequenced sample: blood. The sequence was obtained from a child in good health.

The CDR3 reads CACDELGDNKSSDILIF. The DNA sequence follows: TGTGCCTGTGACGAACTGGGGGATAATAAATCGTCCGATATACTCATCTTT. The chain is made from TRDV2 and TRDJ1, and 11 junctional nucleotides match TRDD3. The cysteine opens and the phenylalanine closes a CDR3 of 17 amino acids. Solely the CDR3 DNA is kept, with 51 bases framed from the first base. Per the germline V gene, GEAIGNYY is the CDR1 and EKD is the CDR2.